This entry concerns a single TCR beta chain. What it binds is unknown. This entry is derived from a study of cytomegalovirus exposure and HLA in healthy donors. Study details: The roughly 700 first-cohort repertoires shared a platform with the approximately 120 validation repertoires, as reported in a later analysis. Study conclusions and caveats: In vitro, a few CMV-associated chains proved specific for CMV antigens. Researchers catalogued some 160 TCR beta chains as cytomegalovirus-associated.

Data came from immunoSEQ multiplex PCR; TCRdb stores just in-frame clones and leaves some out. The sample has around 150,000 clones; roughly 91% are singletons. While the first cohort had 600 to 800 subjects, the donors belonged to the separate validation cohort of over a hundred subjects. The CDR3 contains 12 residues. Germline-derived CDR1 and CDR2 are MDHEN and SYDVKM. V was clipped by 6 bases and J by 6 bases; unmatched bases: 3. Sequenced sample: PBMCs. The source is a woman between 18 and 30 years old in good health and CMV-seropositive. The V call is TRBV28, the J call TRBJ1-1; 8 nucleotides match TRBD1. The CDR3 protein is CASSLTGAEAFF. The DNA for the CDR3 is TGTGCCAGCAGCCTGACAGGGGCTGAAGCTTTCTTT.